These T cell receptor beta chains were read from a single sample in a study of shared clonotypes between healthy human individuals. The data were produced by immunoSEQ multiplex PCR, yet TCRdb's version contains in-frame clones alone and is incomplete. The sample records approximately 440,000 clones, 70% to 80% being singletons. The sequencing sample was made of PBMCs. The receptors come from a woman between 40 and 50 years old in good health. Some clones in this sample may be carry-over from other donors' samples. Each CDR3 is given with its conserved first and last residue. Each record gives: V gene, CDR3 protein.

TRBV2 CASSEQGASYNEQFF
TRBV19 CASSPQGDTIYGYTF
TRBV9 CASSEGFRSYTF
TRBV7-9 CASSLMSAGTEAFF
TRBV29-1 CSALGRDRGCEGNQPQHF
TRBV25-1 CASSGQGTGVYGYTF
TRBV6-6 CASSLTGTGNQPQHF
TRBV7-8 CASSLGSHTSEQYF
TRBV6-1 CASSEGGFGQETQYF
TRBV7-9 CASSLAVQYNEQFF
TRBV5-1 CASSVLQETQYF
TRBV28 CASSHETGGYTF
TRBV30 CAWNEAGGPNTQYF
TRBV23-1 CASTREILTEAFF
TRBV6-1 CATTLGLGGTGELFF
TRBV28 CASSSATGGWDTGELFF